These 27 T cell receptor beta chains came from one sample sequenced in a study of CD8 T cells in ankylosing spondylitis. Using its own MiXCR run on the 5' RACE reads, TCRdb lists one record per CDR3 protein. The profile shows 300,000 to 350,000 distinct CDR3 sequences, roughly 12% of them singletons. The sample was blood, either unsorted or a sorted T cell fraction (not recorded which). Every receptor here comes from a female donor with ankylosing spondylitis or in good health (not recorded which).

This clonotype was detected ten times or more. The CDR3 sequence is CSALTTGFNQPQHF. CDR3 coding DNA: TGCAGTGCTCTTACGACAGGGTTTAATCAGCCCCAGCATTTT. J is TRBJ1-5 and V is TRBV20-1; 7 nucleotides match TRBD1. With 5 bases clipped from V and 4 bases from J, the junction kept 8 bases outside the gene matches. Germline-derived CDR1 and CDR2 are DFQATT and SNEGSKA (reference sequence). The CDR3 totals 14 residues.

This clonotype has a handful of counts. This rearrangement joins TRBV5-1 to TRBJ2-7; unclear D gene. V was clipped by 4 bases and J by 2 bases, with 10 bases between them. The CDR3 is made up of 13 amino acids. Germline CDR1 reads SGHRS; CDR2 reads YFSETQ. The CDR3 DNA reads as TGCGCCAGCAGCCCCACGGATGCCTACGAGCAGTACTTC. This codes for CASSPTDAYEQYF.

Details on this clonotype: A much larger clone differs from this one at a single base, so this may be a read error. CDR3 nucleotide sequence: TGTGCCATCAGTGCCGACTGGGGGGGTGAAAAACTGTTTTTT. Amino acids: CAISADWGGEKLFF. The rearrangement joins TRBV10-3 to TRBJ1-4, with D possibly matching TRBD1 (5 bases). The length of the CDR3 is 14 residues. Germline V gene lookup returns CDR1 ENHRY and CDR2 SYGVKD. V lost 4 bases, J lost 7 bases, and 13 bases lay in between.

This clonotype was observed many times. The chain recombines TRBV12-3 or TRBV12-4 with TRBJ1-1; possible D gene TRBD1, 5 bases. Trimming pared 8 bases from V and 0 bases from J, leaving 25 bases between. CDR3 length: 18 amino acids. DNA for the CDR3: TGTGCCAGCGCCAGGGTCTCCACCTTGGGCATCATGAACACTGAAGCTTTCTTT. This sequence encodes CASARVSTLGIMNTEAFF.

A remark on this clonotype: Given a much more abundant clone one base away, this may be a read error. CDR3 in amino acids: CASSLGGGHFSYEQSF. CDR3 DNA: TGTGCCAGCAGCTTAGGCGGGGGCCATTTTTCCTACGAGCAGTCCTTC. J is TRBJ2-7 and V is TRBV7-2, with a tentative D call TRBD2 (7 bases). This CDR3 is 16 amino acids long. In germline, CDR1 is SGHTA, CDR2 FQGNSA.

This clonotype was recorded a few times. J is TRBJ1-6 and V is TRBV30; perhaps TRBD1 as D (6 bases). Trimming took 0 bases from V and 10 from J, leaving 13 bases between them. CDR1 GTSNPN and CDR2 SVGIG come from the germline V gene (reference sequence). The CDR3 spans 14 residues. CDR3 sequence: CAWSVNRVESPLHF. The CDR3, as DNA: TGTGCCTGGAGTGTAAACAGGGTGGAGTCACCCCTCCACTTT.

In this sample, this clonotype turned up many times. The chain links TRBV20-1 to TRBJ2-3, with 14 bases identical to TRBD2. J lost 3 bases, V lost 1 base, and 6 bases had no gene match. This CDR3 has 17 amino acids. Germline CDR1 reads DFQATT; CDR2 reads SNEGSKA (reference sequence). CDR3 sequence reads: CSARVGTSGSRTDTQYF. CDR3 sequence (DNA): TGCAGTGCTAGAGTCGGGACTAGCGGGAGTAGGACAGATACGCAGTATTTT.

This clonotype was recorded a few times. This chain connects TRBV12-3 or TRBV12-4 to TRBJ2-3; TRBD1 is a possible D gene (5 bases). V shed 6 bases and J shed 6 bases, with 16 bases lying between them. The CDR3 runs to 14 residues. The CDR3 is CASSPQGRQDTQYF. CDR3 coding DNA: TGTGCCAGCAGCCCTCAGGGAAGGCAGGATACGCAGTATTTT.

This clonotype was found many times. The chain employs TRBV20-1 and TRBJ2-1; 8 bases fit TRBD1. CDR1 is DFQATT, CDR2 SNEGSKA, per germline (reference sequence). This CDR3 region has 14 residues. J gave up 6 bases and V 3 bases, and 7 bases lay outside the gene matches. The CDR3 is CSASRGQATNEQFF. The CDR3 coding sequence is TGCAGTGCTAGTAGGGGACAGGCCACCAATGAGCAGTTCTTC.

The chain joins TRBV5-1 to TRBJ2-7; D may correspond to TRBD1 or TRBD2 (6 bases each). Germline V gives CDR1 SGHRS, CDR2 YFSETQ. The V gene lost 7 bases and the J gene lost 5 bases, with 16 bases spanning the gap. The CDR3 totals 13 residues. CDR3 in amino acids: CASGQRGLNEQYF. For the CDR3, the DNA is TGCGCCAGCGGACAGAGGGGACTCAACGAGCAGTACTTC.

This clonotype was seen ten or more times. V usage is TRBV18 and J usage is TRBJ1-1; TRBD1 might be the D (6 bases). Between the trimmed V and J ends, which lost 6 bases and 4 bases, there was a span of 15 bases. The CDR3 is 14 residues long. The germline gives CDR1 KGHSH, CDR2 LQKENI. The CDR3 DNA reads as TGTGCCAGCTCCCTACAGGGTCGGGGCACTGAAGCTTTCTTT. It codes for CASSLQGRGTEAFF. The variable domain in full, with the rest retrieved from reference TRBV18 and TRBJ1-1, is NAGVMQNPRHLVRRRGQEARLRCSPMKGHSHVYWYRQLPEEGLKFMVYLQKENIIDESGMPKERFSAEFPKEGPSILRIQQVVRGDSAAYFCASSLQGRGTEAFFGQGTRLTVV.

There are many counts of this clonotype. The V and J genes are TRBV28 and TRBJ2-7, with TRBD1 as a possible D gene (6 bases). V was clipped by 2 bases and J by 3 bases, with 11 bases between them. There are 14 residues in the CDR3. Germline loops: CDR1 MDHEN, CDR2 SYDVKM. Written as DNA, the CDR3 is TGTGCCAGCAGTTTAACAGGGATTCTCTACGAGCAGTACTTC. It yields the protein CASSLTGILYEQYF.

The V call is TRBV28, the J call TRBJ2-7; D gene unclear. The CDR3 is 14 amino acids. CDR1 is MDHEN, CDR2 SYDVKM, per germline. V was shortened by 8 bases and J by 7 bases, with 21 bases between the two germline ends. The chain's CDR3 is CASQPPGISLEQYF. The CDR3 nucleotides read TGTGCCAGCCAGCCCCCGGGTATTTCCCTGGAGCAGTACTTC.

The chain joins TRBV7-9 to TRBJ2-3, with D possibly matching TRBD1 (5 bases). The CDR3 totals 12 residues. Trimming left V 3 bases short and J 10 bases short, with 11 bases between. Looked up from germline, CDR1 is SEHNR and CDR2 is FQNEAQ (reference sequence). CDR3 nucleotides: TGTGCCAGCAGCTTGGGCAGGGCACCGCAGTATTTT. Protein: CASSLGRAPQYF. Variable domain in full (rest from reference TRBV7-9 and TRBJ2-3): DTGVSQNPRHKITKRGQNVTFRCDPISEHNRLYWYRQTLGQGPEFLTYFQNEAQLEKSRLLSDRFSAERPKGSFSTLEIQRTEQGDSAMYLCASSLGRAPQYFGPGTRLTVL.

This clonotype has ten or more counts. CDR3: CASSGDQQETQYF. DNA of the CDR3: TGCGCCAGCAGCGGGGATCAGCAAGAGACCCAGTACTTC. The V and J genes are TRBV10-1 and TRBJ2-5; possible D gene TRBD2, 5 bases. CDR1 WNHNN and CDR2 SYGVQD come from the germline V gene (reference sequence). Trimming cost V 6 bases and J 2 bases, with 10 bases left between them. The CDR3 sequence is 13 residues long.

This clonotype was seen repeatedly, ten times or more. V gene TRBV4-1 combines with J gene TRBJ2-7; D uncertain. The CDR3 has 13 amino acids. Germline CDR1 MGHRA, CDR2 YSYEKL. V was trimmed by 2 bases and J by 5 bases, leaving 10 bases between them. CDR3 in amino acids: CASSQIPRDEQYF. In nucleotides, the CDR3 is TGCGCCAGCAGCCAAATTCCCCGGGACGAGCAGTACTTC.

The V gene is TRBV4-3, the J gene TRBJ2-5; a weak D match, TRBD1 (8 bases). Trimming pared 0 bases from V and 2 bases from J, leaving 13 bases between. This CDR3 has 16 amino acids. CDR1 and CDR2 from the germline V gene are LGHNA and YSLEER. In nucleotides, the CDR3 is TGCGCCAGCAGCCAAGATCACAGGGGGGGACAAGAGACCCAGTACTTC. Translated, it gives CASSQDHRGGQETQYF.

In its sample, this clonotype was seen a few times. V is TRBV5-5 and J is TRBJ2-1, with D possibly being TRBD2 (5 bases). Germline V gene lookup returns CDR1 SGHKS and CDR2 YYEKEE (reference sequence). The CDR3 totals 15 residues. V lost 2 bases to trimming and J lost 6 bases, with 15 bases between them. Here the CDR3 reads CASSFEGGTFNEQFF. In nucleotides, the CDR3 is TGTGCCAGCAGCTTCGAGGGTGGAACGTTCAATGAGCAGTTCTTC.

This clonotype was recorded at least ten times. The chain combines TRBV12-3 or TRBV12-4 with TRBJ1-4; 7 positions match TRBD1. The CDR3 runs 15 residues. Losses at the gene ends were 6 bases for V and 7 bases for J; bases not matched to a gene: 11. The CDR3 protein is CASRRTGPKIEKLFF. The CDR3 DNA sequence: TGTGCCAGCAGGAGGACAGGCCCCAAGATTGAAAAACTGTTTTTT.

The V and J genes are TRBV2 and TRBJ1-5, with unresolved D. The germline gives CDR1 SNHLY, CDR2 FYNNEI. This CDR3 spans 12 amino acids. The V and J ends lost 4 bases and 6 bases respectively, with 7 bases between them. The CDR3 DNA sequence: TGTGCCAGCAGTGCATACCTTCAGCCCCAGCATTTT. This encodes CASSAYLQPQHF. The full variable domain, rest sourced from reference TRBV2 and TRBJ1-5, is EPEVTQTPSHQVTQMGQEVILRCVPISNHLYFYWYRQILGQKVEFLVSFYNNEISEKSEIFDDQFSVERPDGSNFTLKIRSTKLEDSAMYFCASSAYLQPQHFGDGTRLSIL.

This clonotype appeared many times. V and J are TRBV10-3 and TRBJ1-3, with TRBD1 identical over 9 bases. With 2 bases clipped from V and 4 bases from J, the junction kept 6 bases outside the gene matches. Germline CDR1 and CDR2: ENHRY and SYGVKD. CDR3 length: 16 residues. The CDR3 nucleotides are TGTGCCATCAGTGAGGGGGACAGGGTGACAGGAAACACCATATATTTT. It codes for CAISEGDRVTGNTIYF.

The V call is TRBV28, the J call TRBJ2-5; TRBD1 aligns across 10 bases. There are 15 residues in the CDR3. After removal of 5 bases from V and 4 bases from J, the junction contained 7 bases not matched to a gene. Germline CDR1 and CDR2: MDHEN and SYDVKM. The CDR3 sequence: CASSPTGTGVETQYF. The CDR3 region has the DNA TGTGCCAGCAGTCCCACCGGGACAGGGGTAGAGACCCAGTACTTC.

Ten or more counts support this clonotype. The chain has TRBV10-3 and TRBJ1-2, with D possibly being TRBD1 (5 bases). This CDR3 spans 15 amino acids. V shed 3 bases and J shed 2 bases, with 13 bases lying between them. CDR1 is ENHRY, CDR2 SYGVKD, per germline. CDR3 nucleotides: TGTGCCATCAGTGATTCGGGCAGACAGAACTATGGCTACACCTTC. It is translated as CAISDSGRQNYGYTF.

This clonotype has at least ten counts. The V call is TRBV10-3, the J call TRBJ1-2; 10 bases fit TRBD1. The germline CDR1 and CDR2 sequences are ENHRY and SYGVKD. This CDR3 has 16 residues. The V and J ends lost 3 bases and 4 bases, in that order; junction bases with no gene match: 8. CDR3 in amino acids: CAISEAGDRGGYGYTF. In DNA, the CDR3 is TGTGCCATCAGTGAAGCGGGGGACAGGGGAGGCTATGGCTACACCTTC.

CDR3 nucleotide sequence: TGTGCCACCAGCTTCCAGCGGGTGAGCTCCTACGAGCAGTACTTC. Translating gives CATSFQRVSSYEQYF. The chain links TRBV15 to TRBJ2-7, with D possibly TRBD2 on 6 matching bases. The germline V and J ends were trimmed by 5 bases and 0 bases, with 14 bases remaining between them. The CDR3 sequence is 15 residues long. Germline lookup yields CDR1 LNHNV and CDR2 YYDKDF (reference sequence).

This clonotype came up many times. V is TRBV12-3 or TRBV12-4 and J is TRBJ2-5; no clear D. Deletions cut 11 bases from V and 4 bases from J, with 5 bases between. The CDR3 is 9 amino acids. As DNA, the CDR3 is TGTGCCTGCCCAGAGACCCAGTACTTC. Protein sequence: CACPETQYF.

This clonotype was recorded at least ten times. The V gene is TRBV5-1, the J gene TRBJ1-2; D is undetermined. The CDR3 is 13 residues long. V was trimmed by 5 bases and J by 2 bases, leaving 10 bases between them. Germline assignment: CDR1 SGHRS and CDR2 YFSETQ. The CDR3 DNA reads as TGCGCCAGCAGTGGCGAAGCCAACTATGGCTACACCTTC. Translation gives CASSGEANYGYTF.